The 16 T cell receptor beta chains below all came from one sample that was sequenced in a study of metastatic and nonmetastatic thyroid tumors (dated by TCRdb to the early 2020s). Receptor amplification or capture employed PCR. Sequencing was performed on an Illumina HiSeq 4000. TCRdb's own reprocessing of the public reads used fastp at Q25 and MiXCR and kept productive beta chains. The sample yields about 16,000 clones; more than 15% were counted once. The ten largest clones add up to roughly 17% of the sample. Before undergoing thyroid surgery, none of the patients had been given any kind of treatment. The source material was blood. These receptors came from a female donor with papillary thyroid cancer or a benign thyroid nodule (not recorded which). Some clones in this sample may be carry-over from other donors' samples.

This clone was recorded many times. Germline and junction disagree at one end, which may indicate a read error. V usage is TRBV5-6 and J usage is TRBJ2-3; perhaps TRBD1 as D (6 bases). The CDR3 is 13 amino acids. CDR1 is SGHDT, CDR2 YYEEEE, per germline. The CDR3 DNA reads as TGTGCCAGCAGCTTGGGGACAGTACGGGCGGAGAGTTTT. Translated: CASSLGTVRAESF. Together with reference TRBV5-6 and TRBJ2-3, the CDR3 gives the full variable domain: DAGVTQSPTHLIKTRGQQVTLRCSPKSGHDTVSWYQQALGQGPQFIFQYYEEEERQRGNFPDRFSGHQFPNYSSELNVNALLLGDSALYLCASSLGTVRAESFGPGTRLTVL.

This clone showed up many times. This sequence joins TRBV19 and TRBJ1-1, with D unresolved. The V end was cut by 0 bases, the J end by 5 bases, with 10 bases between. This CDR3 is built from 14 residues. Looked up from germline, CDR1 is LNHDA and CDR2 is SQIVND (reference sequence). The CDR3 is CASSIEGLGTEAFF. The CDR3 coding sequence is TGTGCCAGTAGTATAGAGGGTCTGGGGACTGAAGCTTTCTTT. The entire variable domain, with the rest obtained from reference TRBV19 and TRBJ1-1, is as follows: DGGITQSPKYLFRKEGQNVTLSCEQNLNHDAMYWYRQDPGQGLRLIYYSQIVNDFQKGDIAEGYSVSREKKESFPLTVTSAQKNPTAFYLCASSIEGLGTEAFFGQGTRLTVV.

This clone was detected only a few times. V is TRBV6-1 and J is TRBJ2-7; 9 bases are a match to TRBD1. V was clipped by 8 bases and J by 13 bases; unmatched bases: 24. CDR3 length: 16 residues. In germline, CDR1 is MNHNS, CDR2 SASEGT. The CDR3 DNA sequence: TGTGCCAGCGGAAGGACCTCGGGACAGGGCCTCTACGATCATTACTTC. It is translated as CASGRTSGQGLYDHYF.

This clone was picked up many times. This may stem from a read error, because a much larger clone lies one nucleotide away. The identical CDR3 is also encoded by other nucleotide sequences in the sample. The V gene is TRBV27, the J gene TRBJ2-7; D is unclear. This CDR3 is built from 11 residues. V dropped 5 bases and J dropped 3 bases, with 5 bases sitting between them. Per germline, CDR1 MNHEY and CDR2 SMNVEV (reference sequence). This CDR3 is CASSQGYEQYF. In DNA form, the CDR3 reads TGTGCCAGCAGTCAAGGCTACGAGCAGTACTTC.

This clone has a handful of counts. The chain has TRBV28 and TRBJ2-7; the D gene is possibly TRBD1 (6 bases). Trimming took off 5 bases at V and 1 base at J, with 9 bases between the two ends. CDR1 and CDR2 (germline): MDHEN, SYDVKM. The CDR3 totals 13 residues. The CDR3 sequence is CASSPTGSYEQYF. CDR3 nucleotide sequence: TGTGCCAGCAGTCCGACAGGTTCCTACGAGCAGTACTTC.

The chain recombines TRBV6-6 with TRBJ2-7; the D gene is possibly TRBD1 (5 bases). Germline CDR1 is MNHNY and CDR2 is SVGAGI (reference sequence). The CDR3 is made up of 12 amino acids. Trimming removed 2 bases at V and 6 bases at J, with 8 bases between. The CDR3 reads CASSYPDSEQYF. The CDR3 DNA reads as TGTGCCAGCAGTTACCCCGACAGCGAGCAGTACTTC.

As concerns this clone: A much larger clone differs from this one at a single base, so this may be a read error. This same CDR3 is encoded by further DNA sequences in the sample. The chain carries TRBV28 and TRBJ1-1, with D unresolved. CDR3 length: 15 amino acids. Germline V gene data show CDR1 as MDHEN and CDR2 as SYDVKM. Trimming left V 6 bases short and J 4 bases short, with 18 bases between. The CDR3: CASSASKGLGTEAFF. CDR3 nucleotides: TGTGCCAGCAGCGCGAGCAAGGGTTTGGGCACTGAAGCTTTCTTT.

This clone was seen ten or more times. The chain combines TRBV2 with TRBJ1-5, with TRBD1 matching over 11 bases. V shed 4 bases and J 5 bases; nucleotides not matched to a gene: 1. The germline V gene has CDR1 SNHLY and CDR2 FYNNEI. CDR3 size: 14 residues. CDR3 loop: CASSGTGGDQPQHF. The CDR3, as DNA: TGTGCCAGCAGTGGGACAGGGGGCGATCAGCCCCAGCATTTT.

This clone was detected ten times or more. The genes are TRBV7-2 and TRBJ1-1, with a weak D call TRBD1 (5 bases). This CDR3 spans 12 amino acids. V shed 1 base and J shed 11 bases, with 11 bases lying between them. Per the germline V gene, CDR1 is SGHTA and CDR2 is FQGNSA. This CDR3 reads CASSLVGDHAFF. CDR3 DNA sequence: TGTGCCAGCAGCTTAGTAGGGGATCATGCTTTCTTT.

This clone was detected ten times or more. The chain combines TRBV15 with TRBJ2-5; 9 positions agree with TRBD2. V lost 5 bases and J lost 5; bases outside the gene matches: 6. The CDR3 contains 14 residues. Germline V CDR1 and CDR2: LNHNV, YYDKDF (reference sequence). The CDR3 is CATSWRGGPETQYF. The DNA of the CDR3 is TGTGCCACCAGCTGGCGGGGGGGCCCGGAGACCCAGTACTTC.

V is TRBV5-6 and J is TRBJ1-1; D unresolved. CDR3 size: 14 residues. Germline V CDR1 and CDR2: SGHDT, YYEEEE. V lost 2 bases and J lost 0, with 8 bases in between. CDR3: CASSFWGVNTEAFF. The CDR3 nucleotides are TGTGCCAGCAGCTTTTGGGGAGTGAACACTGAAGCTTTCTTT.

This clone appeared many times. The chain has TRBV20-1 and TRBJ2-7; D uncertain. This CDR3 contains 12 residues. Between the trimmed V and J ends, which lost 2 bases and 3 bases, there was a span of 8 bases. The germline V gene encodes CDR1 DFQATT and CDR2 SNEGSKA (reference sequence). CDR3 in amino acids: CSARRVYYEQYF. CDR3 DNA: TGCAGTGCTAGAAGGGTTTACTACGAGCAGTACTTC.

This clone came up many times. V usage is TRBV7-2 and J usage is TRBJ2-7; possibly TRBD2 for D (6 bases). This CDR3 is built from 13 residues. Germline V CDR1 and CDR2: SGHTA, FQGNSA. V was pared by 4 bases and J by 3 bases, with 10 bases between. The CDR3 loop is CASSSSGGYEQYF. The CDR3, as DNA: TGTGCCAGCAGCTCGTCCGGGGGCTACGAGCAGTACTTC.

This clone appeared many times. This rearrangement joins TRBV18 to TRBJ2-3; 10 bases are shared with TRBD2. The trim removed 3 bases at V and 4 bases at J, leaving 4 bases unmatched. Germline lookup yields CDR1 KGHSH and CDR2 LQKENI. This CDR3 comprises 15 residues. The DNA for the CDR3 is TGTGCCAGCTCACCTGGAGCGGGAGGGGCAGATACGCAGTATTTT. Translation gives CASSPGAGGADTQYF. Drawing the rest from reference TRBV18 and TRBJ2-3, the complete variable domain is NAGVMQNPRHLVRRRGQEARLRCSPMKGHSHVYWYRQLPEEGLKFMVYLQKENIIDESGMPKERFSAEFPKEGPSILRIQQVVRGDSAAYFCASSPGAGGADTQYFGPGTRLTVL.

This clone rates as medium-sized. V usage is TRBV5-1 and J usage is TRBJ2-2; 10 positions agree with TRBD2. The CDR3 sequence is 16 residues long. Germline V gives CDR1 SGHRS, CDR2 YFSETQ. The ends lost 0 bases at V and 3 bases at J; junction bases unmatched: 2. CDR3 sequence (DNA): TGCGCCAGCAGCTTGGGGCTAGCGGGGGACACCGGGGAGCTGTTTTTT. Translation gives CASSLGLAGDTGELFF.

This clone was counted many times. This chain connects TRBV24-1 to TRBJ1-1; 7 bases fit TRBD1. The CDR3 has 15 residues. V trimming: 4 bases; J trimming: 1 base; junction bases outside the gene matches: 5. The germline CDR1 and CDR2 sequences are KGHDR and SFDVKD. CDR3 sequence (DNA): TGTGCCACCAGTGAGCCGGACAGGCCGAACACTGAAGCTTTCTTT. Translating gives CATSEPDRPNTEAFF.